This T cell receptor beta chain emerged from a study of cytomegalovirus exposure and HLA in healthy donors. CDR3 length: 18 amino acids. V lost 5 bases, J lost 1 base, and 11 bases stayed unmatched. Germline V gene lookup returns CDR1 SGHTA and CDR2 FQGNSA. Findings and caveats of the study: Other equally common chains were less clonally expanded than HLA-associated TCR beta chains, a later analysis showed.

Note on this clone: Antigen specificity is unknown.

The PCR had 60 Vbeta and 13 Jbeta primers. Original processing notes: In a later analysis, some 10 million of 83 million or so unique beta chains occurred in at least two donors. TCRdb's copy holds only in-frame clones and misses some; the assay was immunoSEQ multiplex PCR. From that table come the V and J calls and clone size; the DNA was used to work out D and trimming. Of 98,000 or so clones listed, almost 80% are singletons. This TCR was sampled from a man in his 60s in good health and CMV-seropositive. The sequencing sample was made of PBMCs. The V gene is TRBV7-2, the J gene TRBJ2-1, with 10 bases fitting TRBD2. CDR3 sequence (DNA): TGTGCCAGCAGCCCCGTAGGAGCGGGGGGGAAGTCCTACAATGAGCAGTTCTTC. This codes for CASSPVGAGGKSYNEQFF.